The T cell receptor beta chain under discussion was sequenced for a study of a mutant IDH1 vaccine in newly diagnosed glioma. Study in general: Patients received vaccination from 4-6 weeks after radiotherapy alone, or with temozolomide cycles. Earlier care involved radiotherapy, temozolomide, or both, and the majority received both.

Notes on the study in general: Variations in leading peripheral T cell clonotypes appeared to have no connection with pseudoprogression.

The table came from immunoSEQ multiplex PCR; TCRdb's copy has only in-frame clones and leaves some out. The data hold tens of thousands of clones, with around 90% observed a single time. Specified time point: week 47, end of study. Vaccination comprised doses that each held 300 ug of mutant IDH1 20-mer peptide, plus topical imiquimod. There were new WHO grade 3 or 4 astrocytomas in the donors, and these were IDH1-mutant and ATRX-lost. This clone was picked up a small number of times. Its antigen is as yet unknown. The germline V and J ends were trimmed by 5 bases and 5 bases, with 9 bases remaining between them. This CDR3 comprises 12 residues. Germline CDR1 and CDR2: SEHNR and FQNEAQ (reference sequence).

The chain uses TRBV7-9 and TRBJ1-2, with unresolved D. This clonotype was sampled from a middle-aged man with glioma. Sample: PBMCs, taken from a glioma patient whose treatment included an IDH1 peptide vaccine. CDR3 loop: CASSADLYGYTF. The CDR3 DNA is TGTGCCAGCAGCGCCGACTTATATGGCTACACCTTC.